This TCR beta chain was documented in a study of beta chain features in type 1 diabetes. Study-level points and caveats: PCR, the amplification step, might favor shorter templates, equally in patients and controls.

Only a few counts were recorded for this clone. Its target is unknown. Expressed TCRB transcripts were sequenced because the isolated RNA had all been reverse transcribed beforehand. TCRdb's table, derived via immunoSEQ multiplex PCR, lists solely in-frame clones and lacks some. The sample contains 140,000 or so clones, about a tenth of which appear only once. Sequencing was done on a sample of central memory CD4+ T cells from blood. This sequence originates from a man between 18 and 35 years old in good health.

The CDR3, as DNA: TGTGCCAGCACAGGCAACTCCTACGAGCAGTACTTC. Translated: CASTGNSYEQYF. The gene calls are TRBV6-6 and TRBJ2-7, with D unclear. The ends were cut back, 7 bases at V and 0 bases at J, with 7 bases in the middle. The germline CDR1 and CDR2 sequences are MNHNY and SVGAGI (reference sequence). This CDR3 has 12 residues.